This T cell receptor (beta chain) originates from a study of T cell clonotyping in hematopoietic cell transplantation. Study-level background: Pretransplant recipient samples were taken after cytoreduction.

This sample's time point: recipient sample about 28 days before transplant, after cytoreduction. The trim removed 5 bases at V and 9 bases at J, leaving 13 bases unmatched. This CDR3 region has 14 residues. CDR1 and CDR2 (germline): SGHRS, YFSETQ. Study-level points and caveats: Cells were unsorted, so CD4 and CD8 contributions were not separated. Recipient TCR diversity dropped after transplant; expanded clonotypes rose from day 30 to 180.

The method was immunoSEQ multiplex PCR; TCRdb's version includes in-frame clones alone and lacks a portion of them. The table lists tens of thousands of clones, 96% of them singletons. As concerns this clone: Its antigen is currently unknown.

The rearrangement uses TRBV5-1 and TRBJ2-5; TRBD2 matches at 7 bases. The origin of this receptor is a woman between 45 and 60 years old with acute myeloid leukemia. Some clones in this sample may be carry-over from other donors' samples. The sample was peripheral blood mononuclear cells, taken before stem cell transplant. The chain's CDR3 is CASRYGLDGVAQYF. DNA for the CDR3: TGCGCCAGCAGATACGGACTAGATGGAGTGGCCCAGTACTTC. The full variable domain, in which reference TRBV5-1 and TRBJ2-5 provide the parts outside the CDR3, is KAGVTQTPRYLIKTRGQQVTLSCSPISGHRSVSWYQQTPGQGLQFLFEYFSETQRNKGNFPGRFSGRQFSNSRSEMNVSTLELGDSALYLCASRYGLDGVAQYFGPGTRLLVL.